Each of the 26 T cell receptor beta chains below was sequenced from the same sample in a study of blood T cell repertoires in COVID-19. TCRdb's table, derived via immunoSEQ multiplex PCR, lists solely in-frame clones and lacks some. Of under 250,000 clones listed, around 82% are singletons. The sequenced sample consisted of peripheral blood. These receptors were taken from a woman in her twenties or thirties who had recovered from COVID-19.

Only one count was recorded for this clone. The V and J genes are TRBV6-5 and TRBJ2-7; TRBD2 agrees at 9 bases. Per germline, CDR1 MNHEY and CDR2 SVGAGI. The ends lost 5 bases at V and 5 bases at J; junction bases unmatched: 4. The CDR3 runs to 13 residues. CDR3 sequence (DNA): TGTGCCAGCAGTCTCGGGACTAGCAACGAGCAGTACTTC. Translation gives CASSLGTSNEQYF.

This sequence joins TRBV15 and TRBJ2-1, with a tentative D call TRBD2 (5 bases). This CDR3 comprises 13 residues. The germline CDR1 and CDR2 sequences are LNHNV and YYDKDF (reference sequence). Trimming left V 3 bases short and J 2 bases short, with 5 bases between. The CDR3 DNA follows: TGTGCCACCAGCAGCGGGACCTACAATGAGCAGTTCTTC. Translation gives CATSSGTYNEQFF.

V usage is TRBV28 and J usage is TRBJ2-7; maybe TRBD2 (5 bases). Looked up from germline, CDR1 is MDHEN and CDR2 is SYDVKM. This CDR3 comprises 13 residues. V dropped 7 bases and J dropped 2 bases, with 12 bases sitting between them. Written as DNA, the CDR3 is TGTGCCAGCACGAGGACTGATACCTACGAGCAGTACTTC. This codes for CASTRTDTYEQYF. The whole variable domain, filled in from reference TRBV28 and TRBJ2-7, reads DVKVTQSSRYLVKRTGEKVFLECVQDMDHENMFWYRQDPGLGLRLIYFSYDVKMKEKGDIPEGYSVSREKKERFSLILESASTNQTSMYLCASTRTDTYEQYFGPGTRLTVT.

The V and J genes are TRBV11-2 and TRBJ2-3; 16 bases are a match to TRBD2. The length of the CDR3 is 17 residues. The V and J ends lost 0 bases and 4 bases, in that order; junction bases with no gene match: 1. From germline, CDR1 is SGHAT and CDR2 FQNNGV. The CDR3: CASSLEGLAGGADTQYF. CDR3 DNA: TGTGCCAGCAGCTTAGAGGGACTAGCGGGAGGGGCAGATACGCAGTATTTT.

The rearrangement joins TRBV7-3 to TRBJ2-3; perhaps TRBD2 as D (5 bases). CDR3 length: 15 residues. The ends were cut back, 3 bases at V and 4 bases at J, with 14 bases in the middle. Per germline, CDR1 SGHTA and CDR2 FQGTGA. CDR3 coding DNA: TGTGCCAGCAGCTTCTCCGGGAAGCCTCCAGATACGCAGTATTTT. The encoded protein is CASSFSGKPPDTQYF.

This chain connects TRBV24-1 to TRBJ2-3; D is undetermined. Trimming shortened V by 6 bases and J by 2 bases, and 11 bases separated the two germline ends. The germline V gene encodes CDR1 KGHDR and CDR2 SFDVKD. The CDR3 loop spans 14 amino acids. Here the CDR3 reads CATSPRFSTDTQYF. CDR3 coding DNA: TGTGCCACCAGTCCCCGGTTTTCCACAGATACGCAGTATTTT.

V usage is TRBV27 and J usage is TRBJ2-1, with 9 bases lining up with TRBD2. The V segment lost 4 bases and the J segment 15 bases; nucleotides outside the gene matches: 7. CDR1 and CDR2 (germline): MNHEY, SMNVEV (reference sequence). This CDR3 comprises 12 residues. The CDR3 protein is CASSSLAGPRFF. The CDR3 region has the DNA TGTGCCAGCAGTTCGCTAGCGGGGCCGAGGTTCTTC.

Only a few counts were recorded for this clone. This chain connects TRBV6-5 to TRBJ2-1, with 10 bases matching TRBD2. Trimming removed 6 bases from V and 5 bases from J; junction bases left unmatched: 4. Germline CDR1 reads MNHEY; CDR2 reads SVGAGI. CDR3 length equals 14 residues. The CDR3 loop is CASSRTSGDNEQFF. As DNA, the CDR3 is TGTGCCAGCAGCCGGACTAGCGGAGACAATGAGCAGTTCTTC.

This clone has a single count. DNA for the CDR3: TGTGCCAGCTCGTCACAGGGGGCGGTCACCGGGGAGCTGTTTTTT. Translation gives CASSSQGAVTGELFF. The chain links TRBV7-2 to TRBJ2-2; the match to TRBD1 covers 9 bases. This CDR3 region has 15 residues. Trimming removed 8 bases from V and 4 bases from J; junction bases left unmatched: 8. Looked up from germline, CDR1 is SGHTA and CDR2 is FQGNSA.

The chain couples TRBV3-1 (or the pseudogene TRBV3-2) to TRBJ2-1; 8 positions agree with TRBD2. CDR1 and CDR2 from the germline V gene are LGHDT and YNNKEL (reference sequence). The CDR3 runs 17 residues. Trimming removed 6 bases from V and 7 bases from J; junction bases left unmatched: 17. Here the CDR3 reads CASRSHLEREMGNEQFF. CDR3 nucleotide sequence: TGTGCCAGCAGGTCCCACTTAGAGCGGGAGATGGGTAATGAGCAGTTCTTC.

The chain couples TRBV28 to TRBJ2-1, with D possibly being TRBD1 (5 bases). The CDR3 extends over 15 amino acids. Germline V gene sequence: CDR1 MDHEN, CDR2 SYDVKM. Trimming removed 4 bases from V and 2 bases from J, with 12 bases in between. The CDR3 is CASSSGLTAYNEQFF. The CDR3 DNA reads TGTGCCAGCAGTTCAGGGCTTACGGCCTACAATGAGCAGTTCTTC.

In nucleotides, the CDR3 is TGCGCCAGCAGTGAGTCGACTAGTGGTGAGCAGTTCTTC. Translation: CASSESTSGEQFF. The chain uses TRBV10-1 and TRBJ2-1; D is perhaps TRBD2 (6 bases). This CDR3 comprises 13 residues. Germline assignment: CDR1 WNHNN and CDR2 SYGVQD (reference sequence). Trimming took 0 bases from V and 9 from J, leaving 9 bases between them.

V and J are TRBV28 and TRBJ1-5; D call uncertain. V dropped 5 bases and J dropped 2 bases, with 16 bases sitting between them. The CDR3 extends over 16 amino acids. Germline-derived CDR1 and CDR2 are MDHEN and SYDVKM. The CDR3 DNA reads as TGTGCCAGCAGTAGTCCCGGGAGATCAGGCAATCAGCCCCAGCATTTT. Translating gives CASSSPGRSGNQPQHF.

This CDR3 reads CASSLDGSRGTQYF. The CDR3 bases are TGTGCCAGCAGCTTGGACGGGAGTCGGGGTACGCAGTATTTT. The chain uses TRBV5-6 and TRBJ2-3; TRBD2 might be the D (6 bases). Germline V gives CDR1 SGHDT, CDR2 YYEEEE. V was cut by 0 bases and J by 8 bases, with 13 bases left in between. The CDR3 runs 14 residues.

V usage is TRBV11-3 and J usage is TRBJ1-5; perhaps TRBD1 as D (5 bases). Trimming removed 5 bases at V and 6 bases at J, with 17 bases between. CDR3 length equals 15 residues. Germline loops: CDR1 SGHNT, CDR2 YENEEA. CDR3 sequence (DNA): TGTGCCAGCAGCCATGGGGGGGGATGGGGTCAGCCCCAGCATTTT. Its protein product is CASSHGGGWGQPQHF.

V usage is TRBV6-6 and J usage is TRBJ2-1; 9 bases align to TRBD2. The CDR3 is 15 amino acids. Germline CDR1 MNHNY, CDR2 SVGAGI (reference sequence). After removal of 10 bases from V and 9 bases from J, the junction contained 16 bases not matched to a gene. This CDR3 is CATTPQREVYSEQFF. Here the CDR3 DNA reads TGTGCCACCACCCCCCAGCGGGAGGTGTATAGTGAGCAGTTCTTC.

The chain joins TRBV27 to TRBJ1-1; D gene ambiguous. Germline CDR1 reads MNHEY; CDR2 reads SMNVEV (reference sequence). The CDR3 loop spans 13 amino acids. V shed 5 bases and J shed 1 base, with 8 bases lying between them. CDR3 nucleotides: TGTGCCAGCAGTCCCACACCGAACACTGAAGCTTTCTTT. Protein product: CASSPTPNTEAFF.

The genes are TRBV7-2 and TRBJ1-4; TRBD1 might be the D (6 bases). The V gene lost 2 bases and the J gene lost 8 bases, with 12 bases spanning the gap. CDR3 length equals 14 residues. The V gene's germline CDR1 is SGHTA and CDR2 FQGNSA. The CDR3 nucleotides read TGTGCCAGCAGCTTACCAGGGGAAGTGGAAAAACTGTTTTTT. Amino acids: CASSLPGEVEKLFF.

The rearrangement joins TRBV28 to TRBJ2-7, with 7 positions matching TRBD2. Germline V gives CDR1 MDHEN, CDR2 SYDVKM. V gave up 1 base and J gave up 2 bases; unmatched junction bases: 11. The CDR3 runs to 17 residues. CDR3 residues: CASSLSLIGLAAYEQYF. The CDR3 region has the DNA TGTGCCAGCAGTTTATCGCTGATAGGGCTAGCGGCCTACGAGCAGTACTTC.

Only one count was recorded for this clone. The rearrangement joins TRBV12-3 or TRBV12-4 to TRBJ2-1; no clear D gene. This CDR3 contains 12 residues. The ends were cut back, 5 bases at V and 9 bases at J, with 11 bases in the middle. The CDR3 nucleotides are TGTGCCAGCAGTAATGCACCCGGTGAGCAGTTCTTC. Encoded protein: CASSNAPGEQFF.

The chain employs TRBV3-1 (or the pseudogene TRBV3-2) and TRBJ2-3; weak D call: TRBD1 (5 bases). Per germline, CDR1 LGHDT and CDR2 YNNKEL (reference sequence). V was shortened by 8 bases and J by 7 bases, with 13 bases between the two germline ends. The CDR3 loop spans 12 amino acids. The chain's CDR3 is CASAQGLNTQYF. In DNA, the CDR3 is TGTGCCAGCGCGCAGGGTCTAAATACGCAGTATTTT.

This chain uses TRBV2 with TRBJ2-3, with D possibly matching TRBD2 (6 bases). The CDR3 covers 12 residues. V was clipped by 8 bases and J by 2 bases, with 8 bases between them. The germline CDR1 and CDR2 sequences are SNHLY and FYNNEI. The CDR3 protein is CASGDFTDTQYF. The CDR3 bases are TGTGCCAGCGGGGACTTCACAGATACGCAGTATTTT.

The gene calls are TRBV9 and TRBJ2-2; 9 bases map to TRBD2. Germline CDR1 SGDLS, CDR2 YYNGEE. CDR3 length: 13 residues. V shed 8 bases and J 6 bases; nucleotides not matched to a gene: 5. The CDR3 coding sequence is TGTGCCAGTACCCGGACTAGCGCCGGGGAGCTGTTTTTT. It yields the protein CASTRTSAGELFF.

The CDR3 DNA reads as TGCGCCAGCAGCTTGGGTTTCGGGACTACCAGGGATGAGCAGTTCTTC. It is translated as CASSLGFGTTRDEQFF. This rearrangement joins TRBV5-1 to TRBJ2-1, with TRBD2 matching over 7 bases. The CDR3 contains 16 residues. V dropped 0 bases and J dropped 8; count of bases not matched to a gene: 11. Germline V lookup: CDR1 SGHRS, CDR2 YFSETQ.

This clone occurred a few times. This CDR3 reads CASSGVAEENEQFF. In DNA, the CDR3 is TGTGCCAGCAGTGGGGTAGCGGAAGAGAATGAGCAGTTCTTC. J is TRBJ2-1 and V is TRBV2, with TRBD2 as a possible D gene (6 bases). CDR1 is SNHLY, CDR2 FYNNEI, per germline. The CDR3 sequence is 14 residues long. V shed 4 bases and J shed 7 bases, with 14 bases lying between them.

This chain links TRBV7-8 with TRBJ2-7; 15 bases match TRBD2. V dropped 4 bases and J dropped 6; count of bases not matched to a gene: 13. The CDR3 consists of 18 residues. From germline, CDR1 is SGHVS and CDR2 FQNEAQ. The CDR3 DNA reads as TGTGCCAGCAGCTACTTAGGACTAGCGGGAGGGCCGGAATGCGAGCAGTACTTC. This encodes CASSYLGLAGGPECEQYF.